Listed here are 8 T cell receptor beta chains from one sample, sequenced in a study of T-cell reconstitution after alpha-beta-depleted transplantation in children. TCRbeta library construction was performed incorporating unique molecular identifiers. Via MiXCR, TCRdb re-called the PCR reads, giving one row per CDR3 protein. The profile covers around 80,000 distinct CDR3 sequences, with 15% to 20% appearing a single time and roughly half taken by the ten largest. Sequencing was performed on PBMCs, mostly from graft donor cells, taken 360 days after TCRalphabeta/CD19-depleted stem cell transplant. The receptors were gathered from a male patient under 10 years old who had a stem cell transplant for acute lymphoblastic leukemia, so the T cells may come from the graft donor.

The CDR3 DNA reads TGCGCCAGCAGCAGGGGACTAGCGGGAGGGGGATGGTACGAGCAGTACTTC. Its protein product is CASSRGLAGGGWYEQYF. The chain joins TRBV5-1 to TRBJ2-7; TRBD2 matches 16 bases. This CDR3 spans 17 amino acids. Per germline, CDR1 SGHRS and CDR2 YFSETQ. The trim removed 4 bases at V and 4 bases at J, leaving 8 bases unmatched.

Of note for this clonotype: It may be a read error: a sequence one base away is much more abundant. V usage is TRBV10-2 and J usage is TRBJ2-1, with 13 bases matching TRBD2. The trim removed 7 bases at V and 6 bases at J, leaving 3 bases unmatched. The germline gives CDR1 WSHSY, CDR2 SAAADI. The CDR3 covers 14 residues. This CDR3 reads CASTRLAGGNEQFF. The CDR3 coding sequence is TGCGCCAGCACCAGACTAGCGGGAGGCAATGAGCAGTTCTTC.

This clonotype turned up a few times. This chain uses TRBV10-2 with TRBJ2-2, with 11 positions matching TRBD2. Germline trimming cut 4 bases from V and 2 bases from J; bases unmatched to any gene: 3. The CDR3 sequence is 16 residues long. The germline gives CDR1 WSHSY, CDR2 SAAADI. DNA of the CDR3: TGCGCCAGCAGTGTACTAGCGGGAGTAAACACCGGGGAGCTGTTTTTT. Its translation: CASSVLAGVNTGELFF.

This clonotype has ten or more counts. The DNA of the CDR3 is TGTGCCAGCAGCTTCGACCCCGGAATCGGTGAGCAGTTCTTC. This gives the protein CASSFDPGIGEQFF. The chain employs TRBV7-2 and TRBJ2-1, with no clear D. The CDR3 is 14 amino acids. Germline lookup yields CDR1 SGHTA and CDR2 FQGNSA. Trimming pared 3 bases from V and 9 bases from J, leaving 15 bases between.

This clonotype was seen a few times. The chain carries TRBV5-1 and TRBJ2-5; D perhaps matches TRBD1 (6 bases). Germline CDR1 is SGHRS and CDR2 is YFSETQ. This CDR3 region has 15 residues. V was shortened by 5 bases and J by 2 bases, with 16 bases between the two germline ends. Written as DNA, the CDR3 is TGCGCCAGCAGATGGGGGCTGGGTGATCAAGAGACCCAGTACTTC. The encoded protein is CASRWGLGDQETQYF.

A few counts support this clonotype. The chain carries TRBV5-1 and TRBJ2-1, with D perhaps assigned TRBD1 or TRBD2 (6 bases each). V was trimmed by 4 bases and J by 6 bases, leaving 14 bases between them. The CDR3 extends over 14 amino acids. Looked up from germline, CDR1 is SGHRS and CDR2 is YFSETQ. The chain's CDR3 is CASSGRGRPNEQFF. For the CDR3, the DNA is TGCGCCAGCAGCGGCCGGGGGCGCCCCAATGAGCAGTTCTTC.

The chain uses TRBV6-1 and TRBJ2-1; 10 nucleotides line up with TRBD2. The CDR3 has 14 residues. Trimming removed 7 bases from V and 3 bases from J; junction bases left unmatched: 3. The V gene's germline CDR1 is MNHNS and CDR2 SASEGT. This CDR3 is CASTSSGGYNEQFF. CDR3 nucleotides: TGTGCCAGCACGTCTAGCGGGGGCTACAATGAGCAGTTCTTC.

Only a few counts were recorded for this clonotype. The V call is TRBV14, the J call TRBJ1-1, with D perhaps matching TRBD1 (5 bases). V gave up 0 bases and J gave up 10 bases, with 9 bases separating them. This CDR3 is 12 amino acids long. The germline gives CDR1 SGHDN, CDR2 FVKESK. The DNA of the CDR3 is TGTGCCAGCAGCCAAGAAAAAGGGGTAGCTTTCTTT. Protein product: CASSQEKGVAFF.